The rows below give T cell receptor beta chains drawn from one sample of a study of radiotherapy plus CTLA-4 blockade in lung cancer. Using immunoSEQ multiplex PCR, the repertoire was profiled, and TCRdb retains in-frame clones only, with some absent. The sample lists some 96,000 clones; around 90% were seen once. Sequenced here: peripheral blood, sampled from a patient treated with radiotherapy plus ipilimumab. These receptors were collected from a human donor with non-small cell lung cancer that progressed on radiotherapy plus ipilimumab. The CDR3 runs from the conserved cysteine through the conserved F or W. The D gene is left open where the match is weak. Some rows have no size entry. The others give once, few or many, or a class for an expanded clone.

D gene: NA; J gene: TRBJ1-1; V gene: TRBV6-1; clone size: few; CDR3 DNA: TGTGCCAGCACACCCCAGGGGAACACTGAAGCTTTCTTT; CDR3 protein: CASTPQGNTEAFF
D gene: NA; J gene: TRBJ2-5; V gene: TRBV19; clone size: few; CDR3 DNA: TGTGCCAGTAGTGTAACAACTCCGGGGCCAAGGAACTTC; CDR3 protein: CASSVTTPGPRNF
D gene: NA; J gene: TRBJ1-1; V gene: TRBV7-2; clone size: NA; CDR3 DNA: TGTGCCAGCAGTCCCCGGCGGGGTGATGCTTTCTTT; CDR3 protein: CASSPRRGDAFF
D gene: NA; J gene: TRBJ1-2; V gene: TRBV30; clone size: NA; CDR3 DNA: TGTGCCTGGAGTGTGGATAGGGAGGATGGCTACACCTTC; CDR3 protein: CAWSVDREDGYTF
D gene: NA; J gene: TRBJ1-2; V gene: TRBV6-1; clone size: NA; CDR3 DNA: TGTGCCAGCAGTTCCCGATCGTCAGGGATCTATGGCTACACCTTC; CDR3 protein: CASSSRSSGIYGYTF
D gene: TRBD1; J gene: TRBJ1-2; V gene: TRBV5-1; clone size: once; CDR3 DNA: TGCGCCAGCAGCCTACTTATTCAGGGGGACTATGGCTACACCTTC; CDR3 protein: CASSLLIQGDYGYTF
D gene: TRBD2; J gene: TRBJ2-5; V gene: TRBV4-2; clone size: NA; CDR3 DNA: TGTGCCAGCAGCCAAGCACTAGCGGGAGAGACCCAGTACTTC; CDR3 protein: CASSQALAGETQYF
D gene: NA; J gene: TRBJ2-7; V gene: TRBV27; clone size: NA; CDR3 DNA: TGTGCCAGCAGTCCCACCCGACTAGGGCAGCAGTACTTC; CDR3 protein: CASSPTRLGQQYF
D gene: NA; J gene: TRBJ2-7; V gene: TRBV27; clone size: NA; CDR3 DNA: TGTGCCAGCAGTTTATCGCCGTATTCTTCCGAGCAGTACTTC; CDR3 protein: CASSLSPYSSEQYF
D gene: TRBD1; J gene: TRBJ2-4; V gene: TRBV2; clone size: NA; CDR3 DNA: TGTGCCAGCAGTCCCAGGGGGCAGGTCATTCAGTACTTC; CDR3 protein: CASSPRGQVIQYF
D gene: NA; J gene: TRBJ1-3; V gene: TRBV5-1; clone size: once; CDR3 DNA: TGCGCCAGCAGCTTGGGACAGGCCTCATCTGGAAACACCATATATTTT; CDR3 protein: CASSLGQASSGNTIYF
D gene: NA; J gene: TRBJ2-5; V gene: TRBV28; clone size: NA; CDR3 DNA: TGTGCCAGCCGGGAAGGGGGGGCGGTCGGGGAGACCCAGTACTTC; CDR3 protein: CASREGGAVGETQYF
D gene: NA; J gene: TRBJ1-1; V gene: TRBV7-9; clone size: once; CDR3 DNA: TGTGCCAGCAGCCCTCAAGGTTTTAATACTGAAGCTTTCTTT; CDR3 protein: CASSPQGFNTEAFF
D gene: NA; J gene: TRBJ2-5; V gene: TRBV7-3; clone size: NA; CDR3 DNA: TGTGCCAGCAGCTTAATTGGGGGATTCCAAGAGACCCAGTACTTC; CDR3 protein: CASSLIGGFQETQYF
D gene: NA; J gene: TRBJ1-5; V gene: TRBV2; clone size: NA; CDR3 DNA: TGTGCCAGCGGGGGGGGTGGCCAGCCCCAGCATTTT; CDR3 protein: CASGGGGQPQHF